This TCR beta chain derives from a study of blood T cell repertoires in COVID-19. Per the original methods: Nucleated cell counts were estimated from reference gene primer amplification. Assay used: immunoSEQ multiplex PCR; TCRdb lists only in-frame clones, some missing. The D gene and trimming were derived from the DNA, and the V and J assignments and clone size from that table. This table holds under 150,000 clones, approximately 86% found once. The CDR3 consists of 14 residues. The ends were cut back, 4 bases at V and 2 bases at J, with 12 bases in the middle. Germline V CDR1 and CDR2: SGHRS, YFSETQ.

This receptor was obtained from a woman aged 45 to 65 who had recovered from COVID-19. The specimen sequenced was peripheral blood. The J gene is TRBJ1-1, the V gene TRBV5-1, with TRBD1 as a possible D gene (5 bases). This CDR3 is CASSASQGNTEAFF. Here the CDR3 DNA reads TGCGCCAGCAGCGCCTCCCAGGGAAACACTGAAGCTTTCTTT.